This TCR beta chain emerged from a study of blood T cells in healthy people across ages. V lost 0 bases, J lost 0 bases, and 13 bases lay in between. The germline V gene encodes CDR1 SGHAT and CDR2 FQNNGV. The CDR3 is 17 residues long. Study-level findings and limits: Researchers deemed the diversity estimates from one million T cells underestimates. It was not known whether donors were CMV positive (a possible confounder of expanded clonotype changes). With age, beta diversity per million T cells declined roughly linearly, significantly by approximately 40.

This clonotype appeared a few times. Its target is not known. A second roughly 6 to 11 cycle PCR used barcoded and J-beta primers. Every cDNA was tagged by a template-switch adaptor with 12 random nucleotides. TCRdb used MiXCR to reprocess the 5' RACE reads, holding one entry per CDR3 protein. Of about 1.4 million distinct CDR3 sequences listed, approximately 59% are singletons. This sequence was found in a man younger than 30 in good health. This chain uses TRBV11-2 with TRBJ2-3; possible D gene TRBD1, 5 bases. The sequenced material came from blood. In nucleotides, the CDR3 is TGTGCCAGCAGCTTAGATCCCACGACAGCTAGCACAGATACGCAGTATTTT. Its translation: CASSLDPTTASTDTQYF. The full variable domain, its missing parts supplied by reference TRBV11-2 and TRBJ2-3, is EAGVAQSPRYKIIEKRQSVAFWCNPISGHATLYWYQQILGQGPKLLIQFQNNGVVDDSQLPKDRFSAERLKGVDSTLKIQPAKLEDSAVYLCASSLDPTTASTDTQYFGPGTRLTVL.